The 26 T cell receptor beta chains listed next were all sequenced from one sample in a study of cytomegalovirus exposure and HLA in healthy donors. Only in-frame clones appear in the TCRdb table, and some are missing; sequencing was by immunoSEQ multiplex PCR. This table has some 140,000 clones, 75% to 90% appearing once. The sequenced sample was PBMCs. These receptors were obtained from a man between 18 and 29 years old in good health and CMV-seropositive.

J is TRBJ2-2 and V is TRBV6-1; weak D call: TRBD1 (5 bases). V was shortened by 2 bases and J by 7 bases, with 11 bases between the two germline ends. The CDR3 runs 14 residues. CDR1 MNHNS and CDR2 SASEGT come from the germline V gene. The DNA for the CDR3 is TGTGCCAGCAGTGAAAGGGTTAGGGGCGGGGAGCTGTTTTTT. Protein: CASSERVRGGELFF.

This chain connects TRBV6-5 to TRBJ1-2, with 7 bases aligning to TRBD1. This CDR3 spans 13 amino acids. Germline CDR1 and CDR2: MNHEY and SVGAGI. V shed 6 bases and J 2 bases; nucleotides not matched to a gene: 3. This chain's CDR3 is CASSRGQNYGYTF. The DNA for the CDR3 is TGTGCCAGCAGCCGGGGACAGAACTATGGCTACACCTTC.

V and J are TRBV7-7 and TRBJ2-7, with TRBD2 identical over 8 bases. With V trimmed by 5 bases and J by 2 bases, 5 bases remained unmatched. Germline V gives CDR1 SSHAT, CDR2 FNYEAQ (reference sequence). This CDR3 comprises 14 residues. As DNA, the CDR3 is TGTGCCAGCAGCCCCCACGGGGGGGCCTACGAGCAGTACTTC. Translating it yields CASSPHGGAYEQYF.

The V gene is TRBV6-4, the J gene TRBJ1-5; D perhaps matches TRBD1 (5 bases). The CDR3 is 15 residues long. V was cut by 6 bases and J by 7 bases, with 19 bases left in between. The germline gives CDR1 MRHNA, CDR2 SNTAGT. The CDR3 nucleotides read TGTGCCAGCAGGCGGTGGAGGGGAGTCGGCCAGCCCCAGCATTTT. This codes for CASRRWRGVGQPQHF.

The CDR3, as DNA: TGTGCCAGCAGTGGCCCCGGGGTGCGGGAAAAACTGTTTTTT. Residues: CASSGPGVREKLFF. This rearrangement joins TRBV27 to TRBJ1-4; D is unclear. V lost 5 bases to trimming and J lost 8 bases, with 15 bases between them. This CDR3 spans 14 amino acids. Germline values: CDR1 MNHEY, CDR2 SMNVEV (reference sequence). Supplemented by reference TRBV27 and TRBJ1-4, the full variable domain reads EAQVTQNPRYLITVTGKKLTVTCSQNMNHEYMSWYRQDPGLGLRQIYYSMNVEVTDKGDVPEGYKVSRKEKRNFPLILESPSPNQTSLYFCASSGPGVREKLFFGSGTQLSVL.

Written as DNA, the CDR3 is TGTGCCAGCAGCCAAGAGCCAGCGGGGGGGCCGGAGACCCAGTACTTC. It specifies CASSQEPAGGPETQYF. The rearrangement links TRBV4-2 to TRBJ2-5; 10 bases fit TRBD2. Germline V gives CDR1 LGHNA, CDR2 YNFKEQ. The V segment lost 0 bases and the J segment 5 bases; nucleotides outside the gene matches: 6. This CDR3 spans 16 amino acids.

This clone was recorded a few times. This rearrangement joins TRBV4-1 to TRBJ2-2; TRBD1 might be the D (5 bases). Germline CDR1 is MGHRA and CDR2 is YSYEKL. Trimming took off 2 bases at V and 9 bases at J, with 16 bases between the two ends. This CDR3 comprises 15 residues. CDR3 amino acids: CASSQLQGLVRELFF. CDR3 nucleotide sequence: TGCGCCAGCAGCCAACTTCAGGGTCTGGTCCGGGAGCTGTTTTTT.

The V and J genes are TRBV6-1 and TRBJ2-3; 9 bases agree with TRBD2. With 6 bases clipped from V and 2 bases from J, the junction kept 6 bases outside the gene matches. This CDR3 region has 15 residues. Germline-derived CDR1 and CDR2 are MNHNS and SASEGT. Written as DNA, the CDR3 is TGTGCCAGCAGGGCGGGGGGGATAAACACAGATACGCAGTATTTT. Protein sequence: CASRAGGINTDTQYF.

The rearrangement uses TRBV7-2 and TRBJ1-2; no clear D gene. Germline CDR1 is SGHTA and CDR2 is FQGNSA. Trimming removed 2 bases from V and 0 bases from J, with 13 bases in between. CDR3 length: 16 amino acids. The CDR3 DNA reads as TGTGCCAGCAGCTTATCAATCGGGGTCTCTAACTATGGCTACACCTTC. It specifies CASSLSIGVSNYGYTF.

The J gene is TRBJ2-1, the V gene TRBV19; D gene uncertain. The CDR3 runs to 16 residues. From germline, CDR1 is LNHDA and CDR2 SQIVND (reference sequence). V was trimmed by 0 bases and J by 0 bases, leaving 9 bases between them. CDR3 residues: CASSIDLASSYNEQFF. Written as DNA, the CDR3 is TGTGCCAGTAGTATAGATTTAGCCAGCTCCTACAATGAGCAGTTCTTC.

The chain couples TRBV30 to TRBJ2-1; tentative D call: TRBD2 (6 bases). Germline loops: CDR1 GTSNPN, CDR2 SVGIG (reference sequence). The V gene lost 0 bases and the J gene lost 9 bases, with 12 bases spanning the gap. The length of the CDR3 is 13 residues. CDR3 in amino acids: CAWSVTSRREQFF. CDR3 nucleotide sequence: TGTGCCTGGAGTGTAACTAGCAGGCGTGAGCAGTTCTTC.

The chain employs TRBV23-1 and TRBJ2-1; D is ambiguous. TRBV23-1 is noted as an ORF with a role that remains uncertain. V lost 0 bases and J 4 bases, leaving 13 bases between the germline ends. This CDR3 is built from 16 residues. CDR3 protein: CASSQSSRGEYNEQFF. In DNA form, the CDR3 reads TGCGCCAGCAGTCAATCGTCGCGCGGAGAGTACAATGAGCAGTTCTTC.

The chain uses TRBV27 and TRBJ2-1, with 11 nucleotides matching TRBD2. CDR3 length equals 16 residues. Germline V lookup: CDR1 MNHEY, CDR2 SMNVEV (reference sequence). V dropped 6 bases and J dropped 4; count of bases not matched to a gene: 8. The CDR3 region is CASRTSGALIYNEQFF. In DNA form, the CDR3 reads TGTGCCAGCAGGACTAGCGGGGCCCTGATTTACAATGAGCAGTTCTTC.

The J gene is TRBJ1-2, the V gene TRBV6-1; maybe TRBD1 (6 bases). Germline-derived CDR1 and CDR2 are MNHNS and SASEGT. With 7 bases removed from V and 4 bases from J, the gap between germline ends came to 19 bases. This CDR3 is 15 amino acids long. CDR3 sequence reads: CASTGEYRHLYGYTF. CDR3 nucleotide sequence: TGTGCCAGCACAGGGGAATATCGCCACCTCTATGGCTACACCTTC.

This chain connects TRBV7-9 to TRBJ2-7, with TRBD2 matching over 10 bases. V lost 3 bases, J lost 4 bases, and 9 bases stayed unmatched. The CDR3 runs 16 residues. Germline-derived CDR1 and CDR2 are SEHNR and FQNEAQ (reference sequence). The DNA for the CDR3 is TGTGCCAGCAGCTTTTCGAGCGGGAGGGCCGAATACGAGCAGTACTTC. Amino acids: CASSFSSGRAEYEQYF. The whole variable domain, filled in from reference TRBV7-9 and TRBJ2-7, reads DTGVSQNPRHKITKRGQNVTFRCDPISEHNRLYWYRQTLGQGPEFLTYFQNEAQLEKSRLLSDRFSAERPKGSFSTLEIQRTEQGDSAMYLCASSFSSGRAEYEQYFGPGTRLTVT.

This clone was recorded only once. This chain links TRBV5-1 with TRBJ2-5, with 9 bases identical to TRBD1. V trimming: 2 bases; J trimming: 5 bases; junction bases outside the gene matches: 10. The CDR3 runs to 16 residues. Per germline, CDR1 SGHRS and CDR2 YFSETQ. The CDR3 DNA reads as TGCGCCAGCAGCTTCCGTCCCGACAGGGGGGGGGAGACCCAGTACTTC. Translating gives CASSFRPDRGGETQYF.

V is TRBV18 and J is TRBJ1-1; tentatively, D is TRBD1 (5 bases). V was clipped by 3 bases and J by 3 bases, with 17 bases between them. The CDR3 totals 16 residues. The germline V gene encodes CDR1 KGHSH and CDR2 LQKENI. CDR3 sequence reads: CASSPARVKKDTEAFF. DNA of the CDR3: TGTGCCAGCTCACCCGCCAGGGTGAAGAAAGACACTGAAGCTTTCTTT.

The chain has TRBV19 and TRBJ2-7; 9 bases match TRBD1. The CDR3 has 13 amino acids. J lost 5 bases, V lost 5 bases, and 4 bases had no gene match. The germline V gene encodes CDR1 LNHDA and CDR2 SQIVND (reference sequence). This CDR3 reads CASSVGTGHEQYF. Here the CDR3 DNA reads TGTGCCAGTAGTGTAGGGACAGGGCACGAGCAGTACTTC.

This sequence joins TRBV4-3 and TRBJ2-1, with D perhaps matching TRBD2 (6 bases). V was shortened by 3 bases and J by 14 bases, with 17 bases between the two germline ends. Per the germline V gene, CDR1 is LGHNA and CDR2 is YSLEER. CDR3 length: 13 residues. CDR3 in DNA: TGCGCCAGCAGCCAGAGCGGCGGGACTTCAAAGTTCTTC. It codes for CASSQSGGTSKFF.

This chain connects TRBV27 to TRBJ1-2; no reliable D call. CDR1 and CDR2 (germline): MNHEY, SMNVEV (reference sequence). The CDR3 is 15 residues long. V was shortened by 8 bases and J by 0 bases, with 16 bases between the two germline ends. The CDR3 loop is CASSPAGRSNYGYTF. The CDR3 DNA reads TGTGCCAGCTCTCCCGCGGGCAGATCTAACTATGGCTACACCTTC.

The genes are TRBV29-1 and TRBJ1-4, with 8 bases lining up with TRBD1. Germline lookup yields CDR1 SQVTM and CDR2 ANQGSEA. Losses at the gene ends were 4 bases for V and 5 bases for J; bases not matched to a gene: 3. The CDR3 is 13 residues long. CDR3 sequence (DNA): TGCAGCGTTGCTCGGGACAGGAATGAAAAACTGTTTTTT. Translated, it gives CSVARDRNEKLFF.

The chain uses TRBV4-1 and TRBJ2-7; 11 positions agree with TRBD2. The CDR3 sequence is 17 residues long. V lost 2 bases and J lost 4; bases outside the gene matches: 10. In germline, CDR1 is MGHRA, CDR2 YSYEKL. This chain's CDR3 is CASSQPPSSGRRYEQYF. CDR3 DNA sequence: TGCGCCAGCAGCCAACCCCCCTCTAGCGGGAGGCGGTACGAGCAGTACTTC.

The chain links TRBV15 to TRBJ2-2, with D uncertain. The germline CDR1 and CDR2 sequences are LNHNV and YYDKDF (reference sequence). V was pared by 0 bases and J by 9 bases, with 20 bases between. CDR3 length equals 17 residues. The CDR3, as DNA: TGTGCCACCAGCAGAGATCGATCGGTAAATCTGGTGCGGGAGCTGTTTTTT. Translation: CATSRDRSVNLVRELFF.

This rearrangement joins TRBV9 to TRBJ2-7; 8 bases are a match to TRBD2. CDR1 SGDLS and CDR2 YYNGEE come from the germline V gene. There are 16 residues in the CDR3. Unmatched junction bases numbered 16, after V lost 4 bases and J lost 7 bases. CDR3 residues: CASSPNGTSHRMEQYF. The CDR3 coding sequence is TGTGCCAGCAGCCCAAACGGGACTAGTCATCGGATGGAGCAGTACTTC.

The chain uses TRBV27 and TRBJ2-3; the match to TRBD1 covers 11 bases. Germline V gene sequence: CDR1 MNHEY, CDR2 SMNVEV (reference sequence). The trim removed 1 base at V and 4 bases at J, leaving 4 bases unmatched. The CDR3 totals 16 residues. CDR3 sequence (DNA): TGTGCCAGCAGTTTATTAGGGACAGGGGGTTCAGATACGCAGTATTTT. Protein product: CASSLLGTGGSDTQYF.

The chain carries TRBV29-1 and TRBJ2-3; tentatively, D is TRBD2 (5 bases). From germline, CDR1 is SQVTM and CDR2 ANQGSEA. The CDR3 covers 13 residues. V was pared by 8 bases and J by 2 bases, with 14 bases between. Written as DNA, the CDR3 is TGCAGCCTTGCGGGTTCCCTCACAGATACGCAGTATTTT. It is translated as CSLAGSLTDTQYF.